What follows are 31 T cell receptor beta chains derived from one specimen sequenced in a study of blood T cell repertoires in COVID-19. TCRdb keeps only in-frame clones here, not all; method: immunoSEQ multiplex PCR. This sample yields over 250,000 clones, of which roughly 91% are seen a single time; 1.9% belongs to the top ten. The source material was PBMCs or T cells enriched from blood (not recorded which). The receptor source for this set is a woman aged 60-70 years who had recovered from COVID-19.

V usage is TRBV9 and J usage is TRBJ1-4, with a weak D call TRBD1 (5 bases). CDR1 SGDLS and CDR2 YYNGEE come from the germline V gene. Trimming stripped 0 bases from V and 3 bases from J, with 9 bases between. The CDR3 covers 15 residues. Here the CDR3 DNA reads TGTGCCAGCAGCGTAGGGGGCAGACCTAATGAAAAACTGTTTTTT. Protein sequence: CASSVGGRPNEKLFF.

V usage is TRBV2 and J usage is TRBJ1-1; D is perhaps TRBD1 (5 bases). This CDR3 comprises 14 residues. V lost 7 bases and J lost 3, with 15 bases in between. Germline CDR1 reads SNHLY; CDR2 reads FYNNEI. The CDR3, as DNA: TGTGCCAGCACCGCGGGGGGATTGTACACTGAAGCTTTCTTT. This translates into CASTAGGLYTEAFF.

In DNA form, the CDR3 reads TGTGCCAGTAGTATGAGGACAGGGCCGGCAGATACGCAGTATTTT. Its protein product is CASSMRTGPADTQYF. This chain links TRBV19 with TRBJ2-3; 8 nucleotides agree with TRBD1. V trimming: 3 bases; J trimming: 4 bases; junction bases outside the gene matches: 6. The length of the CDR3 is 15 residues. The germline V gene encodes CDR1 LNHDA and CDR2 SQIVND (reference sequence).

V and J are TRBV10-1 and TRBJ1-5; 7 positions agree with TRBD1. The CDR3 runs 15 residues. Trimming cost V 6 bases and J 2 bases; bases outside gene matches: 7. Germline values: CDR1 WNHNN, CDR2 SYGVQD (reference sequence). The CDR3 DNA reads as TGCGCCAGCAGGGCAGGGGGTAGGGGCAATCAGCCCCAGCATTTT. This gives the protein CASRAGGRGNQPQHF.

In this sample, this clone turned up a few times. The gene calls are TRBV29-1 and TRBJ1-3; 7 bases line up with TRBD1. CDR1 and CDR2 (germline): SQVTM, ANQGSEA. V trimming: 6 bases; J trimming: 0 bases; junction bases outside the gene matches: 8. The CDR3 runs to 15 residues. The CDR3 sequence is CSVGLGQNSGNTIYF. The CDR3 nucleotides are TGCAGCGTAGGACTGGGACAGAACTCTGGAAACACCATATATTTT.

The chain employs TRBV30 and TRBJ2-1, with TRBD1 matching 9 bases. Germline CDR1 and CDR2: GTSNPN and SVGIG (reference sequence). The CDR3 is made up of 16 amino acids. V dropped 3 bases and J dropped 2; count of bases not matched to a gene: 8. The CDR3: CAWRQGGTGTYNEQFF. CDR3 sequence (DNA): TGTGCCTGGAGGCAGGGCGGGACAGGGACCTACAATGAGCAGTTCTTC.

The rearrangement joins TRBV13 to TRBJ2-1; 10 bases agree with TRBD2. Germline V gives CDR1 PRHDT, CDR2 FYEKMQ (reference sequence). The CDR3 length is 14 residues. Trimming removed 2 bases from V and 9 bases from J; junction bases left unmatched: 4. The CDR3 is CASSLSSGSSEQFF. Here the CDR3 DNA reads TGTGCCAGCAGCTTATCTAGCGGGAGCTCTGAGCAGTTCTTC.

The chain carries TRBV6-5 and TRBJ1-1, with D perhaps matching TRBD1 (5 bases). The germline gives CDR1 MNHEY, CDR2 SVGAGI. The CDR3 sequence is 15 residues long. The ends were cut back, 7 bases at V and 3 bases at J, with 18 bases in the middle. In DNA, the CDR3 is TGTGCCAGCACCGATGGGGCTACAGGATACACTGAAGCTTTCTTT. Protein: CASTDGATGYTEAFF.

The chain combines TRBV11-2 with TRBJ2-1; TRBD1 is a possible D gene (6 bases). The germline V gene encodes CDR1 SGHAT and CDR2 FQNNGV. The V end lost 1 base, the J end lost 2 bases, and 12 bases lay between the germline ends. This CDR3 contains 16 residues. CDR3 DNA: TGTGCCAGCAGCTTAGGTGGGACATCTCCCTACAATGAGCAGTTCTTC. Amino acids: CASSLGGTSPYNEQFF.

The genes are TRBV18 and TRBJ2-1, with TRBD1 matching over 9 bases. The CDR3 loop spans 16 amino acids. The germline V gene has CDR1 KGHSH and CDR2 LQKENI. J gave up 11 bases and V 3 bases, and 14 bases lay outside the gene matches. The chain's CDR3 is CASSPLRDRDIVKQFF. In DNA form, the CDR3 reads TGTGCCAGCTCACCTCTGCGGGACAGGGATATAGTAAAGCAGTTCTTC.

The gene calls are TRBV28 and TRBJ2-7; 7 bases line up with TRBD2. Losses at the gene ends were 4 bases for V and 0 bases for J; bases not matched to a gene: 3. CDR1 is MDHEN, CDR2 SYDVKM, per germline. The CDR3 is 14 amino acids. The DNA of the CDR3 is TGTGCCAGCAGTTCGGGGACTAACTCCTACGAGCAGTACTTC. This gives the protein CASSSGTNSYEQYF.

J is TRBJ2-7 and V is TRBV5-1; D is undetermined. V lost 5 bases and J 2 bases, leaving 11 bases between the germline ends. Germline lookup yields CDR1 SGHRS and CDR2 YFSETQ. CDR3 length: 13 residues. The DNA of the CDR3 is TGCGCCAGCAGTTTCGACATTCCCTACGAGCAGTACTTC. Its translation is CASSFDIPYEQYF.

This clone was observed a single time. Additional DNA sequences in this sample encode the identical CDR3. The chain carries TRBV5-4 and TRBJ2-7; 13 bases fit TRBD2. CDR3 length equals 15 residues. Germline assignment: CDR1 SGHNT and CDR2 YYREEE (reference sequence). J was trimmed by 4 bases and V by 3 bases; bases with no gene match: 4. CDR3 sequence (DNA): TGTGCCAGCAGCTCCGGGACTAGCGGGGATTACGAGCAGTACTTC. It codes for CASSSGTSGDYEQYF.

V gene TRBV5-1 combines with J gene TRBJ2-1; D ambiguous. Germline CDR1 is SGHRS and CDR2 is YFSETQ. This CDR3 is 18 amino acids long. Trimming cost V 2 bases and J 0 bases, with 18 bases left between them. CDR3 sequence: CASSFGLLVRVSYNEQFF. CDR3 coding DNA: TGCGCCAGCAGCTTCGGTCTGTTAGTCCGGGTCTCCTACAATGAGCAGTTCTTC.

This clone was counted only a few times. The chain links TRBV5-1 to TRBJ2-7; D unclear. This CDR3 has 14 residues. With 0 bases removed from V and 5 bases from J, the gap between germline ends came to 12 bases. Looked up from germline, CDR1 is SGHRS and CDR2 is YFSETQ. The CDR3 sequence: CASSLGQVENEQYF. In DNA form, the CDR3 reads TGCGCCAGCAGCTTGGGGCAGGTAGAGAACGAGCAGTACTTC.

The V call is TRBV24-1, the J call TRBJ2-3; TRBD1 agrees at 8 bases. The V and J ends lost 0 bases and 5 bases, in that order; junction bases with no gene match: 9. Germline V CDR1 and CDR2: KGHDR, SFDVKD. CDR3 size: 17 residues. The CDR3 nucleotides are TGTGCCACCAGTGATTTGGGCATACAGGGGGTTGAAGATACGCAGTATTTT. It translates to CATSDLGIQGVEDTQYF.

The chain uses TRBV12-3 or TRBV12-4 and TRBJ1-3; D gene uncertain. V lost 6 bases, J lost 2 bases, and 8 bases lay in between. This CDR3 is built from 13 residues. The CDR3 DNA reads TGTGCCAGCAGCCTAATCACTGGAAACACCATATATTTT. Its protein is CASSLITGNTIYF.

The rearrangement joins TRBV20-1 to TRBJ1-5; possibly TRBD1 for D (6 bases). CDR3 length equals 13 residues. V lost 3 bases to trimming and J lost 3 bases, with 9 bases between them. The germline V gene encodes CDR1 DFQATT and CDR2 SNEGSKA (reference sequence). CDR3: CSASSGDNQPQHF. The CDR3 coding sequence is TGCAGTGCTAGTTCAGGGGACAATCAGCCCCAGCATTTT.

CDR3 amino acids: CASSFSLRMTYEQYF. DNA of the CDR3: TGTGCCAGCAGCTTCTCTTTGCGGATGACCTACGAGCAGTACTTC. The gene calls are TRBV13 and TRBJ2-7; D is undetermined. The V end was cut by 3 bases, the J end by 2 bases, with 14 bases between. The CDR3 totals 15 residues. Germline lookup yields CDR1 PRHDT and CDR2 FYEKMQ (reference sequence).

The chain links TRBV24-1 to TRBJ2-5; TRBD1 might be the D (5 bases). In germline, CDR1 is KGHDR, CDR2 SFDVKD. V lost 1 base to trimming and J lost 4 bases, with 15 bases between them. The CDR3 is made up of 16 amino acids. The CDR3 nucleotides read TGTGCCACCAGTGATTTTACGACAGTTTCCCGAGAGACCCAGTACTTC. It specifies CATSDFTTVSRETQYF.

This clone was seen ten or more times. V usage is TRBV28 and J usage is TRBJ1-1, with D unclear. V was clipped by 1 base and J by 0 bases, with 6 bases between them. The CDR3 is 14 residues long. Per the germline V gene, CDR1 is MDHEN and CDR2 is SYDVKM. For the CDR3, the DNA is TGTGCCAGCAGTTTATCAGGAATGAACACTGAAGCTTTCTTT. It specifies CASSLSGMNTEAFF.

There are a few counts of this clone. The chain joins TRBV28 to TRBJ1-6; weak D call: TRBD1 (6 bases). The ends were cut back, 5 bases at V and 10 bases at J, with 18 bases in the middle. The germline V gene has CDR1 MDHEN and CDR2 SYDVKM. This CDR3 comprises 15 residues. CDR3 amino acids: CASSPINVRGSPLHF. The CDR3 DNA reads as TGTGCCAGCAGTCCAATTAATGTGAGGGGGTCACCCCTCCACTTT. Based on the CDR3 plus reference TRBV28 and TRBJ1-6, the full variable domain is DVKVTQSSRYLVKRTGEKVFLECVQDMDHENMFWYRQDPGLGLRLIYFSYDVKMKEKGDIPEGYSVSREKKERFSLILESASTNQTSMYLCASSPINVRGSPLHFGNGTRLTVT.

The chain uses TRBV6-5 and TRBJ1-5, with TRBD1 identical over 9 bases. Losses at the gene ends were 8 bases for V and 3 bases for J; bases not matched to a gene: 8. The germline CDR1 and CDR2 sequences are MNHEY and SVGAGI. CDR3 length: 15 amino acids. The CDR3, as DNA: TGTGCCAGCTCGAAGGACAGGGGACACAATCAGCCCCAGCATTTT. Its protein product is CASSKDRGHNQPQHF.

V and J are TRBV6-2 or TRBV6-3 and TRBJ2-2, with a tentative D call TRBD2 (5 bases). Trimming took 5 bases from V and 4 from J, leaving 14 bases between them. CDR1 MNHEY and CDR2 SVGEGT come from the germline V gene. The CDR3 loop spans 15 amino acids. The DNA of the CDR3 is TGTGCCAGCAGTCGAACTAGTTTGTTCACCGGGGAGCTGTTTTTT. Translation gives CASSRTSLFTGELFF.

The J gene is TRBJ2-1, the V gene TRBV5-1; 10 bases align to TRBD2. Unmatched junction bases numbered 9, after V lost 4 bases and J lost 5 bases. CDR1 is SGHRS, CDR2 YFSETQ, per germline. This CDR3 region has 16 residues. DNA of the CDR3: TGCGCCAGCAGCGAGGTAAGCGGGAGGGCCAACAATGAGCAGTTCTTC. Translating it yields CASSEVSGRANNEQFF.

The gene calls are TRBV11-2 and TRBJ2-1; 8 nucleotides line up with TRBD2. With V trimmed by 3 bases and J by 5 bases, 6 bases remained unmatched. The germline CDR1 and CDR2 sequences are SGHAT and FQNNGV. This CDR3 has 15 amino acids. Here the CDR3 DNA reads TGTGCCAGCAGCTTGGGTAGCGGGACGAACAATGAGCAGTTCTTC. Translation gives CASSLGSGTNNEQFF. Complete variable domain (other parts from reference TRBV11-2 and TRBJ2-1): EAGVAQSPRYKIIEKRQSVAFWCNPISGHATLYWYQQILGQGPKLLIQFQNNGVVDDSQLPKDRFSAERLKGVDSTLKIQPAKLEDSAVYLCASSLGSGTNNEQFFGPGTRLTVL.

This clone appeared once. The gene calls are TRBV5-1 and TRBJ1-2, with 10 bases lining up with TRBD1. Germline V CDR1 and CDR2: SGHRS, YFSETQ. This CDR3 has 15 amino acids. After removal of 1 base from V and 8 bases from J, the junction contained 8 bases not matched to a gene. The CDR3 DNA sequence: TGCGCCAGCAGCTTGACCCAGACAGGGGGCTACGGCTACACCTTC. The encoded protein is CASSLTQTGGYGYTF. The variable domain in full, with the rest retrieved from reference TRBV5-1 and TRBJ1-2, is KAGVTQTPRYLIKTRGQQVTLSCSPISGHRSVSWYQQTPGQGLQFLFEYFSETQRNKGNFPGRFSGRQFSNSRSEMNVSTLELGDSALYLCASSLTQTGGYGYTFGSGTRLTVV.

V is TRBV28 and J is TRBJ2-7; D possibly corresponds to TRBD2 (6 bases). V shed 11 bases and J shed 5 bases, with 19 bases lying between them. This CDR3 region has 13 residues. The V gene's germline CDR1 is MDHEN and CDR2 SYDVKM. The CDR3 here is CASAGGGKDEQYF. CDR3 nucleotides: TGTGCCTCCGCTGGAGGAGGGAAGGACGAGCAGTACTTC.

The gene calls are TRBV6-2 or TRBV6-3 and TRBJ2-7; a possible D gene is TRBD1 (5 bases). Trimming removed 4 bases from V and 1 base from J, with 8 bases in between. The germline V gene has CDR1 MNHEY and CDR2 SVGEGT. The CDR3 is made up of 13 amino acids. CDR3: CASSLTVSYEQYF. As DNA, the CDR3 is TGTGCCAGCAGTTTGACAGTTTCCTACGAGCAGTACTTC.

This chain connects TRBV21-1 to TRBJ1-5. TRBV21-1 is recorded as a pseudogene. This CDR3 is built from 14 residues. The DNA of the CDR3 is TGTGCCAGCAGCAAAGTCGGGGGTAATCAGCCCCAGCATTTT. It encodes CASSKVGGNQPQHF.

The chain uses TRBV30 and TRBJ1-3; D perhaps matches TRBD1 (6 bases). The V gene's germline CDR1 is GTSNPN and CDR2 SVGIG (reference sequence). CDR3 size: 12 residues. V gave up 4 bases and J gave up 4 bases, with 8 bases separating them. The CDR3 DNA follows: TGTGCCTGGACAGGGGTAGGAAACACCATATATTTT. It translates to CAWTGVGNTIYF.